This T cell receptor (beta chain) was captured in a study of glioma-infiltrating T cells. Study-wide points: CDR3 overlap between tissue and blood was very small. Non-neoplastic patients had below-expected tissue-blood divergence, while all gliomas exceeded expectation.

The ends lost 5 bases at V and 3 bases at J; junction bases unmatched: 6. CDR3 length: 15 amino acids. Germline lookup yields CDR1 KGHSH and CDR2 LQKENI. The iRepertoire nested amplicon-rescue multiplex PCR amplified TCR alpha and beta CDR3s from RNA. Tissue mRNA or PBMC total RNA, roughly 85-450 ng, went into one-step reverse transcription and amplification. Each CDR3 protein gets one entry after TCRdb re-called the multiplex PCR reads with MiXCR. Counted here are roughly 130,000 distinct CDR3 sequences, more than 20% occurring once; the ten biggest clones make up 27%. This clonotype came up a few times. Antigen specificity is unknown.

Sequencing was carried out using glioma tissue, nonneoplastic brain tissue, or PBMCs (not recorded which). The sequence was collected from a human donor with low-grade glioma or glioblastoma, undergoing nonglioma brain surgery, or in good health (not recorded which). The V call is TRBV18, the J call TRBJ2-3; 9 bases map to TRBD1. This CDR3 reads CASSRQGGTTDTQYF. For the CDR3, the DNA is TGTGCCAGCTCAAGACAGGGGGGTACGACAGATACGCAGTATTTT.